The present T cell receptor (beta chain) was sequenced within a study of Ad26.COV2.S vaccination and SARS-CoV-2 variants. As for this clone: As yet, its antigen is unknown.

Germline assignment: CDR1 SGHTA and CDR2 FQGNSA. V was cut by 4 bases and J by 2 bases, with 9 bases left in between. The CDR3 contains 13 residues. The assay was immunoSEQ multiplex PCR, and TCRdb's table has in-frame clones only and misses some. The repertoire holds 350,000 to 450,000 clones, with about 90% as singletons. Study-wide findings and caveats: Whether participants received vaccine or placebo, their non-spike TCR breadth was similar.

Sequencing used peripheral blood, obtained after recovery from COVID-19. The chain is built from TRBV7-2 and TRBJ2-7, with D possibly TRBD1 on 5 matching bases. This sequence was found in a human donor who had recovered from COVID-19. The CDR3 DNA reads TGTGCCAGCAGCTGGCAGGGTCCCTACGAGCAGTACTTC. Translating it yields CASSWQGPYEQYF.